This TCR beta chain derives from a study of T-cell memory formation after mild COVID-19. Study-wide points: Mainly in CM and EM were contracting CD4+ clones; CD8+ were in EMRA. Pre-infection memory already had some responding clones, implying cross-reactive memory joined. Second-wave clones reaching peak frequency on day 37 lacked confirmed SARS-CoV-2 specificity.

This clonotype was counted between two and nine times. What it binds is not known. Per germline, CDR1 MNHEY and CDR2 SVGAGI. The CDR3 is 14 amino acids. The junction had 3 bases not matched to a gene; V was cut back by 4 bases and J by 1 base. The 5'RACE method, run with constant-segment primers, produced TCR alpha and TCR beta cDNA libraries (carrying sample barcodes and UMIs). TCRdb called the 5' RACE reads again in MiXCR, with one record for every CDR3 protein. The table includes about 170,000 distinct CDR3 sequences, approximately 12% detected once. The sample consisted of PBMCs or a T cell subset sorted from them (not recorded which). This chain uses TRBV6-5 with TRBJ1-1; 7 bases are a match to TRBD1. The TCR sequence derives from a man younger than 35 who had mild COVID-19 (a few samples of this study predate the infection). Cell type and time point are not known. The CDR3 protein is CASSSGGRNTEAFF. DNA of the CDR3: TGTGCCAGCAGTTCAGGGGGGAGGAACACTGAAGCTTTCTTT.